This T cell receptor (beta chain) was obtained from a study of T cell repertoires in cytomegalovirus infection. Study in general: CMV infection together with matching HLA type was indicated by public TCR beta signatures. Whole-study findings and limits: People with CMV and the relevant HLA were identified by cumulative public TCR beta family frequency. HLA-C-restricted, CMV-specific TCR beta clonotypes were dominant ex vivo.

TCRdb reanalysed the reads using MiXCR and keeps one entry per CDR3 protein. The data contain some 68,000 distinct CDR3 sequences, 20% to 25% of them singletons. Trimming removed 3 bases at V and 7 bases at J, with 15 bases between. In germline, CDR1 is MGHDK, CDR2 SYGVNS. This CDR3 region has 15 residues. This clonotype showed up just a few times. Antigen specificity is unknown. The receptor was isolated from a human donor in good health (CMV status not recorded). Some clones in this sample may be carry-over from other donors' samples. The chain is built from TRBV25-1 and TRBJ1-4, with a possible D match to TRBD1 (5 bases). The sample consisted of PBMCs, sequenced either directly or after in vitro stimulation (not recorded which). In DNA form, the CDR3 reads TGTGCCAGCAGTGACGATCCAGGGTTGGCTGAAAAACTGTTTTTT. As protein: CASSDDPGLAEKLFF.